A selection of T cell receptor beta chains follows, all from one sample in a study of T cell clones after liver transplantation. The assay was immunoSEQ multiplex PCR, and TCRdb's table has in-frame clones only and misses some. The sample shows 85,000 to 110,000 clones, about 86% of them seen only once. The sample was CD4+ T cells from blood, taken around 4 years after liver transplant. The receptors were sampled from a human patient who received a liver transplant. Among the T cells, some may be from the graft donor. The CDR3 runs from the conserved cysteine through the conserved F or W. The D gene is left open where the match is weak. Size is stated for part of the rows, as once, few or many counts, or as a class when the clone is expanded.

v_call	d_call	cdr3_length	clone_size	j_call	cdr3_nt	cdr3_aa
TRBV5-6	NA	13	NA	TRBJ2-2	TGTGCCAGCAGCTTGGCAGGCACCGGGGAGCTGTTTTTT	CASSLAGTGELFF
TRBV19	NA	14	once	TRBJ2-4	TGTGCCAGTAGTCGTCACGGGGTTGCGGACATTCAGTACTTC	CASSRHGVADIQYF
TRBV5-4	NA	13	few	TRBJ2-3	TGTGCCAGCAGCTTGAGCAACACAGATACGCAGTATTTT	CASSLSNTDTQYF
TRBV7-3	NA	14	NA	TRBJ2-5	TGTGCCAGCAGCCCACAGTCGGGGACGGAGACCCAGTACTTC	CASSPQSGTETQYF
TRBV18	NA	15	once	TRBJ1-4	TGTGCCAGCTCACCAAAGTTAGGGCCGAATGAAAAACTGTTTTTT	CASSPKLGPNEKLFF
TRBV6-5	NA	13	NA	TRBJ1-5	TGTGCCAGCAGACGGACGGAGGATCAGCCCCAGCATTTT	CASRRTEDQPQHF
TRBV7-6	NA	15	NA	TRBJ1-2	TGTGCCAGCAGCTTAGCGCAGGGGCCCCCCTATGGCTACACCTTC	CASSLAQGPPYGYTF
TRBV5-1	TRBD2	14	NA	TRBJ2-5	TGCGCCAGCATCGGACTAGCGGGAGGAGAGACCCAGTACTTC	CASIGLAGGETQYF
TRBV7-6	TRBD2	16	NA	TRBJ2-1	TGTGCCAGCAGCCTAAATAGCGGGGGGGCTTCCAATGAGCAGTTCTTC	CASSLNSGGASNEQFF
TRBV7-2	NA	13	NA	TRBJ1-1	TGTGCCAGCAGCTCCCAGTGGTACACTGAAGCTTTCTTT	CASSSQWYTEAFF
TRBV5-1	NA	12	NA	TRBJ1-2	TGCGCCAGCAGCCTGGCTAACTATGGCTACACCTTC	CASSLANYGYTF
TRBV25-1	TRBD1	17	NA	TRBJ1-4	TGTGCCAGCAGTCCCCCCGGAGGGGGCGCGATGAAGGAAAAACTGTTTTTT	CASSPPGGGAMKEKLFF
TRBV5-8	TRBD1	15	NA	TRBJ1-2	TGTGCCAGCACCTGGACAGGGAAGTTAGCGAATGGCTACACCTTC	CASTWTGKLANGYTF
TRBV2	NA	15	NA	TRBJ1-5	TGTGCCAGCAGGGTAGGGCCAATTAGCAATCAGCCCCAGCATTTT	CASRVGPISNQPQHF
TRBV5-4	TRBD1	17	NA	TRBJ1-1	TGTGCCAGCAGCCCGGGGGACAGCTTGAAAACAACCCCGGGGGCTTTCTTT	CASSPGDSLKTTPGAFF
TRBV5-6	NA	14	NA	TRBJ2-3	TGTGCCAGCAGCTTGGAGAGGGGATTGGATACGCAGTATTTT	CASSLERGLDTQYF
TRBV5-1	NA	15	NA	TRBJ2-5	TGCGCCAGCAGCTTGGGGGGGCGTAGGAAAGAGACCCAGTACTTC	CASSLGGRRKETQYF
TRBV4-1	NA	14	few	TRBJ1-1	TGCGCCAGCAGCCACATGACAGGCCCCCGTGAAGCTTTCTTT	CASSHMTGPREAFF
TRBV9	NA	12	NA	TRBJ2-5	TGTGCCAGCCAAGGACTGCAAGAGACCCAGTACTTC	CASQGLQETQYF
TRBV11-3	TRBD1	19	once	TRBJ2-7	TGTGCCAGCAGCTTAGAGCGCGGGACCGTGACAGGGGCCACCTACGAGCAGTACTTC	CASSLERGTVTGATYEQYF
TRBV5-1	TRBD1	14	NA	TRBJ1-2	TGCGCCAGCAGCTTGGCAGGGGGCGGGTATGGCTACACCTTC	CASSLAGGGYGYTF
TRBV25-1	TRBD2	14	NA	TRBJ2-1	TGTGCCAGCGCCGCTAGCGGAGTCTACAATGAGCAGTTCTTC	CASAASGVYNEQFF
TRBV15	NA	14	NA	TRBJ1-6	TGTGCCACCAGCAGTGCCGGGAGGAATTCACCCCTCCACTTT	CATSSAGRNSPLHF
TRBV5-1	TRBD1	14	NA	TRBJ1-1	TGCGCCAGCAGAAGACAGGGCGGGAACACTGAAGCTTTCTTT	CASRRQGGNTEAFF
TRBV2	NA	13	NA	TRBJ1-1	TGTGCCAGCAGTGGGGGTGGAAACACTGAAGCTTTCTTT	CASSGGGNTEAFF
TRBV21-1	NA	15	NA	TRBJ1-6	TGTGCCAGCAGCAAAGGACTAACTCCTAAATTCACCCTCCACTTT	CASSKGLTPKFTLHF
TRBV27	NA	14	NA	TRBJ2-3	TGTGCCAGCAGTTTTCTGGGTCGCACAGATACGCAGTATTTT	CASSFLGRTDTQYF
TRBV19	NA	14	NA	TRBJ2-5	TGTGCCAGTAGTATAAGTAGTCCTGGTGAGACCCAGTACTTC	CASSISSPGETQYF
TRBV10-2	NA	11	NA	TRBJ2-1	TGCGCCAGCAGCCTCGGCGATGAGCAGTTCTTC	CASSLGDEQFF
TRBV7-8	NA	15	NA	TRBJ1-2	TGTGCCAGCAGCGTGGCCAGGGGAGAGGGCTATGGCTACACCTTC	CASSVARGEGYGYTF
TRBV28	NA	14	NA	TRBJ2-7	TGTGCCAGCAGTTTACTAGAGGGAACCTACGAGCAGTACTTC	CASSLLEGTYEQYF
TRBV9	TRBD1	15	NA	TRBJ1-4	TGTGCCAGCAGCCCCACCCCGCAGGGGGATGAAAAACTGTTTTTT	CASSPTPQGDEKLFF